Shown below are 32 T cell receptor beta chains from a single sample sequenced in a study of T cells in Graves' hyperthyroidism and ophthalmopathy. There were TCR beta CDR3 regions amplified from RNA transcripts. An initial round of RT-PCR targeting the TCR CDR3 relied on the HTBI primer set. TCRdb passed the multiplex PCR reads through MiXCR, listing each CDR3 protein once. The sample consists of about 98,000 distinct CDR3 sequences, 35% to 45% of them appearing once. The specimen sequenced was peripheral blood or thyroid tissue (not recorded which). The receptors originated from a woman aged 30 to 39 with Graves' hyperthyroidism.

This clonotype has a count of ten or more. The chain is built from TRBV20-1 and TRBJ1-4; D unresolved. The CDR3 covers 15 residues. Germline loops: CDR1 DFQATT, CDR2 SNEGSKA (reference sequence). Trimming pared 0 bases from V and 3 bases from J, leaving 11 bases between. CDR3 DNA sequence: TGCAGTGCTAGAGAAATATTTGCAGCTAATGAAAAACTGTTTTTT. Translated: CSAREIFAANEKLFF.

This clonotype was seen just once. The chain uses TRBV5-1 and TRBJ2-7, with D perhaps matching TRBD2 (6 bases). In germline, CDR1 is SGHRS, CDR2 YFSETQ. The CDR3 is made up of 12 amino acids. The ends were cut back, 3 bases at V and 3 bases at J, with 7 bases in the middle. CDR3 nucleotides: TGCGCCAGCAGCTCGGGAGTCTACGAGCAGTACTTC. Residues: CASSSGVYEQYF.

Note on this clonotype: Compared with germline, one end of the junction differs, possibly owing to a read error. The rearrangement links TRBV7-9 to TRBJ1-1, with D uncertain. The CDR3 has 14 amino acids. Germline loops: CDR1 SEHNR, CDR2 FQNEAQ (reference sequence). CDR3 in DNA: TGTGCCAGCGGCTTGCAGGCCCTGAACACTGAAGCTTTCTTT. It is translated as CASGLQALNTEAFF.

This clonotype was detected ten times or more. This chain links TRBV4-2 with TRBJ1-2, with a tentative D call TRBD1 (6 bases). The V end was cut by 3 bases, the J end by 2 bases, with 22 bases between. The germline gives CDR1 LGHNA, CDR2 YNFKEQ. The CDR3 is made up of 18 amino acids. The CDR3 DNA reads as TGTGCCAGCAGCCAGGGTCGGCCACAGGGTCTGGGGAACTATGGCTACACCTTC. This codes for CASSQGRPQGLGNYGYTF.

This clonotype has only a few counts. V usage is TRBV20-1 and J usage is TRBJ2-7; possibly TRBD2 for D (6 bases). CDR1 is DFQATT, CDR2 SNEGSKA, per germline (reference sequence). The CDR3 is made up of 12 amino acids. V lost 3 bases, J lost 0 bases, and 6 bases lay in between. The CDR3 DNA is TGCAGTGCTAGCGGGAGCTCCTACGAGCAGTACTTC. It codes for CSASGSSYEQYF.

The gene calls are TRBV7-3 and TRBJ1-1; unclear D gene. The CDR3 has 13 amino acids. The V end was cut by 4 bases, the J end by 1 base, with 7 bases between. Germline assignment: CDR1 SGHTA and CDR2 FQGTGA. CDR3 residues: CASSSQPNTEAFF. The CDR3 DNA is TGTGCCAGCAGCTCACAACCGAACACTGAAGCTTTCTTT.

The chain joins TRBV7-3 to TRBJ1-1; 12 positions agree with TRBD1. The CDR3 loop spans 16 amino acids. Unmatched junction bases numbered 8, after V lost 2 bases and J lost 7 bases. Looked up from germline, CDR1 is SGHTA and CDR2 is FQGTGA. The CDR3 DNA reads as TGTGCCAGCAGCTTAGGCCCCGGGACAGGGGGCAATGAAGCTTTCTTT. Translated, it gives CASSLGPGTGGNEAFF.

The genes are TRBV12-3 or TRBV12-4 and TRBJ2-7; a possible D gene is TRBD1 (6 bases). The CDR3 is made up of 15 amino acids. Trimming stripped 2 bases from V and 5 bases from J, with 16 bases between. The CDR3 is CASSLWQGIGHEQYF. The CDR3 nucleotides read TGTGCCAGCAGTTTATGGCAGGGGATCGGGCACGAGCAGTACTTC.

The chain couples TRBV5-6 to TRBJ1-3; TRBD1 agrees at 7 bases. Germline CDR1 reads SGHDT; CDR2 reads YYEEEE. This CDR3 spans 15 amino acids. Unmatched junction bases numbered 9, after V lost 5 bases and J lost 4 bases. The CDR3 coding sequence is TGTGCCAGCAGACGGAAGGGGGCGATCGGAAACACCATATATTTT. Residues: CASRRKGAIGNTIYF.

The sample holds many counts of this clonotype. The chain links TRBV2 to TRBJ1-1, with D hard to call. Germline CDR1 reads SNHLY; CDR2 reads FYNNEI. Trimming took 3 bases from V and 6 from J, leaving 8 bases between them. This CDR3 comprises 12 residues. CDR3 nucleotides: TGTGCCAGCAGTGACGTTTTCTCTGAAGCTTTCTTT. Protein: CASSDVFSEAFF. Full variable domain (missing parts from reference TRBV2 and TRBJ1-1): EPEVTQTPSHQVTQMGQEVILRCVPISNHLYFYWYRQILGQKVEFLVSFYNNEISEKSEIFDDQFSVERPDGSNFTLKIRSTKLEDSAMYFCASSDVFSEAFFGQGTRLTVV.

The rearrangement links TRBV14 to TRBJ1-2; possibly TRBD1 for D (6 bases). V gave up 1 base and J gave up 10 bases, with 13 bases separating them. There are 13 residues in the CDR3. CDR1 is SGHDN, CDR2 FVKESK, per germline. The CDR3 loop reads CASSQVGGYDYTF. The CDR3, as DNA: TGTGCCAGCAGCCAAGTGGGGGGCTACGACTACACCTTC.

This clonotype showed up many times. The gene calls are TRBV20-1 and TRBJ1-4; 7 positions agree with TRBD1. The CDR3 is 14 residues long. Germline V lookup: CDR1 DFQATT, CDR2 SNEGSKA (reference sequence). CDR3 loop: CGSLGGSLNEKLFF. CDR3 nucleotide sequence: TGCGGAAGTCTAGGGGGCAGCCTTAATGAAAAACTGTTTTTT.

Many counts were recorded for this clonotype. CDR3 DNA sequence: TGTGCCAGCAGCCGCGGCCCGGACAGGGATGTTTTTGATTCACCCCTCCACTTT. This translates into CASSRGPDRDVFDSPLHF. This chain joins TRBV4-2 and TRBJ1-6; TRBD1 aligns across 8 bases. The V gene end was trimmed by 4 bases and the J gene end by 8 bases; junction bases not matched to a gene: 16. This CDR3 is built from 18 residues. Germline CDR1 LGHNA, CDR2 YNFKEQ.

V and J are TRBV15 and TRBJ2-7; 14 bases line up with TRBD2. Looked up from germline, CDR1 is LNHNV and CDR2 is YYDKDF (reference sequence). The CDR3 runs to 22 residues. With V trimmed by 3 bases and J by 4 bases, 23 bases remained unmatched. For the CDR3, the DNA is TGTGCCACCAGCAGCTTAACGGGCCCCGGGACTAGCGGGAGTAGGTGGGTTTACGAGCAGTACTTC. This translates into CATSSLTGPGTSGSRWVYEQYF.

The rearrangement uses TRBV7-1 and TRBJ1-1; D not certain. TRBV7-1 is filed as an ORF, its function uncertain. This CDR3 region has 13 residues. V was trimmed by 2 bases and J by 3 bases, leaving 7 bases between them. The DNA for the CDR3 is TGTGCCAGCAGCTCAATGGTGGACACTGAAGCTTTCTTT. Its protein product is CASSSMVDTEAFF.

This clonotype has at least ten counts. Possible read error: a much larger clone is one base away. The V and J genes are TRBV2 and TRBJ1-2; 7 bases match TRBD1. The CDR3 is 14 residues long. Trimming cost V 3 bases and J 2 bases; bases outside gene matches: 3. The germline V gene encodes CDR1 SNHLY and CDR2 FYNNEI. CDR3 amino acids: CASSDDRENYGYTF. Here the CDR3 DNA reads TGTGCCAGCAGTGATGACAGGGAAAACTATGGCTACACCTTC.

This sequence joins TRBV10-3 and TRBJ2-7, with a tentative D call TRBD1 (5 bases). V lost 4 bases and J lost 3, with 16 bases in between. This CDR3 region has 15 residues. Germline lookup yields CDR1 ENHRY and CDR2 SYGVKD. CDR3 nucleotides: TGTGCCATCAGTGGGTCCCAGGGTTTAGGCTACGAGCAGTACTTC. Protein product: CAISGSQGLGYEQYF.

Remarks on this clonotype: One base away lies a much larger clone, so this may be a sequencing read error. The CDR3 carries no conserved terminal phenylalanine or tryptophan, so it likely arises from a read error. This chain connects TRBV13 to TRBJ1-5; D is perhaps TRBD1 (6 bases). V dropped 6 bases and J dropped 7 bases, with 19 bases sitting between them. The germline CDR1 and CDR2 sequences are PRHDT and FYEKMQ (reference sequence). The CDR3 spans 15 residues. The CDR3 DNA is TGTGCCAGCAGTTCTAGACAGGTGCCTGGGCAGCCCCAGCATTCT. Its protein is CASSSRQVPGQPQHS.

The chain joins TRBV7-8 to TRBJ1-2; 8 nucleotides line up with TRBD1. Germline CDR1 is SGHVS and CDR2 is FQNEAQ. Trimming at V came to 3 bases and at J to 12 bases, leaving 12 bases not matched to a gene. The CDR3 is made up of 14 amino acids. Written as DNA, the CDR3 is TGTGCCAGCAGCTTGGGACAGGCGGTCTCTGGAAACACCTTC. This sequence encodes CASSLGQAVSGNTF.

The chain has TRBV7-3 and TRBJ2-1; possibly TRBD1 for D (7 bases). V lost 2 bases and J 6 bases, leaving 11 bases between the germline ends. This CDR3 spans 14 amino acids. Germline V lookup: CDR1 SGHTA, CDR2 FQGTGA. The CDR3 reads CASSLGGTANEQFF. DNA of the CDR3: TGTGCCAGCAGCTTAGGAGGGACAGCCAATGAGCAGTTCTTC.

This clonotype was counted ten times or more. The V call is TRBV7-9, the J call TRBJ2-2; weak D call: TRBD1 (7 bases). From germline, CDR1 is SEHNR and CDR2 FQNEAQ (reference sequence). V was pared by 3 bases and J by 5 bases, with 13 bases between. There are 15 residues in the CDR3. The CDR3 here is CASSLQTGRTGELFF. The CDR3 region has the DNA TGTGCCAGCAGCTTGCAGACAGGGAGGACCGGGGAGCTGTTTTTT.

This clonotype has a single count. V and J are TRBV24-1 and TRBJ1-4; 10 positions match TRBD1. V shed 6 bases and J 8 bases; nucleotides not matched to a gene: 2. The length of the CDR3 is 13 residues. Per germline, CDR1 KGHDR and CDR2 SFDVKD. The CDR3 region is CATSRTGGEKLFF. CDR3 sequence (DNA): TGTGCCACCAGTCGGACAGGGGGAGAAAAACTGTTTTTT.

This chain links TRBV2 with TRBJ1-2, with D possibly being TRBD1 (6 bases). The CDR3 runs to 17 residues. V dropped 6 bases and J dropped 2 bases, with 22 bases sitting between them. Looked up from germline, CDR1 is SNHLY and CDR2 is FYNNEI. The CDR3 loop is CASRVQAGTLSNYGYTF. DNA for the CDR3: TGTGCCAGCAGGGTTCAAGCCGGGACACTGTCAAACTATGGCTACACCTTC.

The chain joins TRBV30 to TRBJ1-2; D might be TRBD1 (5 bases). With 4 bases removed from V and 8 bases from J, the gap between germline ends came to 20 bases. Per germline, CDR1 GTSNPN and CDR2 SVGIG (reference sequence). There are 14 residues in the CDR3. The CDR3 DNA sequence: TGTGCCTGGACTGGAGGAGGGGCGCGGCGGGGCTACACCTTC. It specifies CAWTGGGARRGYTF. The full variable domain, rest sourced from reference TRBV30 and TRBJ1-2, is SQTIHQWPATLVQPVGSPLSLECTVEGTSNPNLYWYRQAAGRGLQLLFYSVGIGQISSEVPQNLSASRPQDRQFILSSKKLLLSDSGFYLCAWTGGGARRGYTFGSGTRLTVV.

The chain recombines TRBV7-2 with TRBJ2-5, with D possibly matching TRBD2 (6 bases). The CDR3 runs to 14 residues. The germline V gene has CDR1 SGHTA and CDR2 FQGNSA. Trimming cost V 6 bases and J 11 bases, with 22 bases left between them. Here the CDR3 reads CASSYRRLRGTQYF. The CDR3 DNA follows: TGTGCCAGCAGTTATCGGAGGTTACGTGGGACTCAGTACTTC.

The V and J genes are TRBV11-2 and TRBJ1-2, with 11 positions matching TRBD1. Germline CDR1 and CDR2: SGHAT and FQNNGV. The CDR3 is 13 amino acids. Germline trimming cut 5 bases from V and 12 bases from J; bases unmatched to any gene: 8. The CDR3 DNA sequence: TGTGCCAGCAGCCGCGGGACAGGGGGATGGGACACCTTC. Translated, it gives CASSRGTGGWDTF.

This clonotype was recorded at least ten times. V is TRBV30 and J is TRBJ2-7; D remains unclear. The CDR3 is made up of 11 amino acids. Trimming shortened V by 2 bases and J by 4 bases, and 6 bases separated the two germline ends. From germline, CDR1 is GTSNPN and CDR2 SVGIG (reference sequence). CDR3 amino acids: CAWSLTYEQYF. The CDR3 bases are TGTGCCTGGAGTTTGACTTACGAGCAGTACTTC.

As for this clonotype: Its ends do not fully match the called genes, so a read error is possible. The chain is built from TRBV7-9 and TRBJ2-3; 7 bases agree with TRBD2. CDR1 is SEHNR and CDR2 is FQNEAQ in the germline V gene (reference sequence). The CDR3 is 18 amino acids. The CDR3 coding sequence is TGTGCCAGCAGTTCCGTACCCGTGACTAGCTGGGAAACAGTTACGCAGTATTTT. This translates into CASSSVPVTSWETVTQYF.

This clonotype was seen at least ten times. The CDR3: CASRYQVQISYNSPLHF. In DNA form, the CDR3 reads TGTGCCAGCAGATACCAAGTACAGATCTCCTATAATTCACCCCTCCACTTT. The chain joins TRBV28 to TRBJ1-6; D unclear. The CDR3 totals 17 residues. Germline CDR1 is MDHEN and CDR2 is SYDVKM. V shed 6 bases and J shed 0 bases, with 15 bases lying between them.

This clonotype appeared many times. This rearrangement joins TRBV9 to TRBJ1-2; 9 nucleotides line up with TRBD1. This CDR3 is built from 14 residues. J was trimmed by 7 bases and V by 4 bases; bases with no gene match: 8. Germline CDR1 SGDLS, CDR2 YYNGEE. The CDR3 region is CASSRRTGVIGYTF. CDR3 sequence (DNA): TGTGCCAGCAGCAGAAGGACAGGGGTCATTGGCTACACCTTC.

The sample holds a few counts of this clonotype. The V and J genes are TRBV4-1 and TRBJ2-7; perhaps TRBD1 as D (5 bases). The germline V gene has CDR1 MGHRA and CDR2 YSYEKL. The CDR3 loop spans 14 amino acids. Between the trimmed V and J ends, which lost 0 bases and 3 bases, there was a span of 9 bases. In DNA, the CDR3 is TGCGCCAGCAGCCAAGATCAGGGTAGCTACGAGCAGTACTTC. Translation: CASSQDQGSYEQYF.

This clonotype has a count of ten or more. J is TRBJ1-6 and V is TRBV18, with D possibly TRBD1 on 5 matching bases. V was cut by 3 bases and J by 8 bases, with 11 bases left in between. The CDR3 length is 14 residues. The V gene's germline CDR1 is KGHSH and CDR2 LQKENI. CDR3 in DNA: TGTGCCAGCTCACCTTCGGCGGGGGATTCACCCCTCCACTTT. It codes for CASSPSAGDSPLHF.